The rows below give T cell receptor beta chains drawn from one sample of a study of blood T cell repertoires in COVID-19. TCRdb's table, derived via immunoSEQ multiplex PCR, lists solely in-frame clones and lacks some. The sample has roughly 88,000 clones, approximately 70% seen once. The sequencing input was peripheral blood. Receptor source: a woman aged 60-75 years in a cohort sampled during active or convalescent COVID-19. Both conserved end residues are part of each CDR3. The D gene is left open where the match is weak. For some rows the clone size is stated as once, few or many, or as a class when expanded; others skip it.

V	length	D	size	J	DNA	CDR3
TRBV9	14	-	-	TRBJ1-6	TGTGCCAGCAGCTCCCGGTGGGCAAATTCACCCCTCCACTTT	CASSSRWANSPLHF
TRBV10-3	16	-	few	TRBJ1-2	TGTGCCATCAGTGACCAAACCAGGGGAGGGGCTAAGGGCTACACCTTC	CAISDQTRGGAKGYTF
TRBV4-3	16	TRBD2	-	TRBJ2-1	TGCGCCAGCAGCCAAGATCATCGCGGGGGGGCGAATGAGCAGTTCTTC	CASSQDHRGGANEQFF
TRBV5-1	17	TRBD1	-	TRBJ1-5	TGCGCCAGCAGCCCCGGACAGGGGCCCGGGGGAAGACAGCCCCAGCATTTT	CASSPGQGPGGRQPQHF
TRBV6-4	14	TRBD1	once	TRBJ2-1	TGTGCCAGCAGTAGATCCCAGGGGGCGAATGAGCAGTTCTTC	CASSRSQGANEQFF
TRBV7-7	15	TRBD2	-	TRBJ2-5	TGTGCCAGCAGCTTGAGGCTAGCGGGCAGAGAGACCCAGTACTTC	CASSLRLAGRETQYF
TRBV5-1	17	-	-	TRBJ2-5	TGCGCCAGCAGCCCGACGGGGTCCCCCTGGACGACGGAGACCCAGTACTTC	CASSPTGSPWTTETQYF
TRBV19	17	-	once	TRBJ1-5	TGTGCCAGTAGTACGGGCGCAGGGGACCCTAGCAATCAGCCCCAGCATTTT	CASSTGAGDPSNQPQHF
TRBV5-1	16	TRBD1	-	TRBJ2-2	TGCGCCAGCAGCTTACAGGGGGCTCCTGACACCGGGGAGCTGTTTTTT	CASSLQGAPDTGELFF
TRBV27	14	-	-	TRBJ1-5	TGTGCCAGCAGTCCCCAGGCGGGCTACAAGCCCCAGCATTTT	CASSPQAGYKPQHF
TRBV2	16	-	-	TRBJ1-4	TGTGCCAGCAACCTCTGGGGGGGAACCCGGGACGAAAAACTGTTTTTT	CASNLWGGTRDEKLFF
TRBV5-4	16	TRBD2	many	TRBJ2-3	TGTGCCAGCAGCTTGGAGGTGACTAGCGGCACAGATACGCAGTATTTT	CASSLEVTSGTDTQYF
TRBV9	15	-	medium-sized	TRBJ1-1	TGTGCCAGCAGCGTCCAGGGTGTGTGGAACACTGAAGCTTTCTTT	CASSVQGVWNTEAFF
TRBV5-8	15	TRBD1	-	TRBJ2-2	TGTGCCAGCAGCTTAGACAGGGTTCCCACCGGGGAGCTGTTTTTT	CASSLDRVPTGELFF
TRBV10-3	13	-	few	TRBJ1-2	TGTGCCATCAGTGAACCCCCGGAGCGGGGCTACACCTTC	CAISEPPERGYTF
TRBV6-5	15	TRBD1	-	TRBJ2-3	TGTGCCAGCAGACCAACAGGGGGCGCGACAGATACGCAGTATTTT	CASRPTGGATDTQYF
TRBV18	16	-	many	TRBJ1-6	TGTGCCAGCTCACCACAAAGGACAGACAATGGTTCACCCCTCCACTTT	CASSPQRTDNGSPLHF
TRBV6-5	15	-	-	TRBJ1-6	TGTGCCAGCAGTTACCAGGGGACGCACGATTCACCCCTCCACTTT	CASSYQGTHDSPLHF
TRBV30	16	-	-	TRBJ1-1	TGTGCCTGGAGTAAAAAGACAGACTCTCGCGACACTGAAGCTTTCTTT	CAWSKKTDSRDTEAFF
TRBV10-3	20	-	-	TRBJ2-6	TGTGCCATCAGTGAGTCTTTTGGGAGGACTATAGTTTCTGGGGCCAACGTCCTGACTTTC	CAISESFGRTIVSGANVLTF
TRBV30	14	-	-	TRBJ1-2	TGTGCCTGGAGTGTCTCCCACCCCGGGGATGGCTACACCTTC	CAWSVSHPGDGYTF
TRBV27	14	TRBD1	many	TRBJ2-7	TGTGCCAGCAGATACACAGGGGATTCCTACGAGCAGTACTTC	CASRYTGDSYEQYF
TRBV3-1/TRBV3-2	12	-	-	TRBJ1-3	TGTGCCAGCAGGCACAGGTTGGGTACCATATATTTT	CASRHRLGTIYF
TRBV5-1	14	-	-	TRBJ2-7	TGCGCCAGCAGCTTGGGACAGTCTCTCTACGAGCAGTACTTC	CASSLGQSLYEQYF
TRBV9	13	-	-	TRBJ1-1	TGTGCCAGCAGCGTCGAGGGAGGGACTGAAGCTTTCTTT	CASSVEGGTEAFF
TRBV27	12	-	few	TRBJ2-7	TGTGCCAGCAGTTCGAGAACCTACGAGCAGTACTTC	CASSSRTYEQYF
TRBV18	18	TRBD2	-	TRBJ2-3	TGTGCCAGCTCACCACTATCGGGACTAGCGGGGAGCACAGATACGCAGTATTTT	CASSPLSGLAGSTDTQYF
TRBV11-3	12	TRBD1	once	TRBJ1-1	TGTGCCAGCAGCTCCGGACAGGGAGAAGCTTTCTTT	CASSSGQGEAFF
TRBV7-9	16	TRBD1	-	TRBJ1-4	TGTGCCAGCAGCTTAGGCTCCGGGACAGCTAATGAAAAACTGTTTTTT	CASSLGSGTANEKLFF
TRBV11-2	18	TRBD2	-	TRBJ2-3	TGTGCCAGCAGCTACACGGGACTAGCGGGGGCAGGTGCAGATACGCAGTATTTT	CASSYTGLAGAGADTQYF
TRBV6-4	15	-	-	TRBJ1-2	TGTGCCAGCAGTCCCTCAGGGTTGGCGAACTATGGCTACACCTTC	CASSPSGLANYGYTF
TRBV6-1	14	-	-	TRBJ2-7	TGTGCCAGCAGTGAAGGTTGGGGGCGATACGAGCAGTACTTC	CASSEGWGRYEQYF
TRBV18	14	-	once	TRBJ2-5	TGTGCCAGCTCACCACTAGCTGGGGCCGAGACCCAGTACTTC	CASSPLAGAETQYF
TRBV6-5	11	TRBD1	few	TRBJ2-7	TGTGCCAGCAGTAGACAGGGCGAGCAGTACTTC	CASSRQGEQYF
TRBV28	14	TRBD2	-	TRBJ2-7	TGTGCCAGCACACCTAGCGGGGGGATTTACGAGCAGTACTTC	CASTPSGGIYEQYF
TRBV9	14	TRBD1	-	TRBJ1-3	TGTGCCAGCAGCGGACAGGGGGCGGGAAACACCATATATTTT	CASSGQGAGNTIYF
TRBV9	17	-	-	TRBJ2-1	TGTGCCAGCAACCGAGGACTGGCCGGCGCGCGGAGGGATGAGCAGTTCTTC	CASNRGLAGARRDEQFF
TRBV10-1	13	-	-	TRBJ2-1	TGCGCCAGCAGACAAACAGGGTACAATGAGCAGTTCTTC	CASRQTGYNEQFF
TRBV5-1	13	-	-	TRBJ2-7	TGCGCCAGCAGCCCGACAGCAGGGTACGAGCAGTACTTC	CASSPTAGYEQYF
TRBV18	17	TRBD1	-	TRBJ2-1	TGTGCCAGCTCACCACCGGAGACAGGGATCTTGTACAATGAGCAGTTCTTC	CASSPPETGILYNEQFF
TRBV7-2	15	-	few	TRBJ2-1	TGTGCCAGCAGCTTATTGCCGGGACAATACAATGAGCAGTTCTTC	CASSLLPGQYNEQFF
TRBV5-1	15	TRBD2	-	TRBJ2-7	TGCGCCAGCAGTCTGACCGGGACTAGCGGGGCCGAGCAGTACTTC	CASSLTGTSGAEQYF
TRBV7-2	15	TRBD2	-	TRBJ2-5	TGTGCCAGCAGCCCTCAGGCGGGGGGGCTGGAGACCCAGTACTTC	CASSPQAGGLETQYF
TRBV30	13	-	-	TRBJ2-2	TGTGCCTGGAGGACCGAGGAGACCGGGGAGCTGTTTTTT	CAWRTEETGELFF
TRBV10-3	14	-	-	TRBJ2-5	TGTGCCATCAGTGAGTCTGCAGGGCGAGAGACCCAGTACTTC	CAISESAGRETQYF
TRBV19	17	-	once	TRBJ1-2	TGTGCCAGTAGTATCCCGGGGGACTCTCCGACAAACTATGGCTACACCTTC	CASSIPGDSPTNYGYTF
TRBV18	18	TRBD2	-	TRBJ2-7	TGTGCCAGCTCACCACCGTGGCGGGGGGGCGTTTCCTACTACGAGCAGTACTTC	CASSPPWRGGVSYYEQYF
TRBV25-1	15	TRBD1	-	TRBJ1-2	TGTGCCAGCAGTGAATATAAGGGGGCAGGCTATGGCTACACCTTC	CASSEYKGAGYGYTF
TRBV5-1	17	TRBD1	many	TRBJ1-5	TGCGCCAGCAGCTTGGAGGGCAGGGGGACGGTGAGGCAGCCCCAGCATTTT	CASSLEGRGTVRQPQHF